This T cell receptor beta chain was profiled in a study of STAT5B mutations in CD4+ large granular lymphocyte leukemia. Study observations and caveats: CD4-sorted patient repertoires seemed more clonal than healthy CD4+ repertoires. Data were not HLA-matched across samples.

The CDR3 extends over 12 amino acids. Germline values: CDR1 SGHTA, CDR2 FQGNSA. Trimming left V 0 bases short and J 6 bases short, with 3 bases between. In regard to this clone: Its target is unknown.

The survey-level immunoSEQ assay was used. Repertoires were generated with immunoSEQ multiplex PCR, while TCRdb's copy carries only in-frame clones and drops some. This table holds tens of thousands of clones, 75% to 85% found once. The TCR was taken from a human donor in good health. Source material: CD4+ T cells from blood buffy coats. V gene TRBV7-2 combines with J gene TRBJ1-5; no definite D call. DNA of the CDR3: TGTGCCAGCAGCTTAGCTCCTCAGCCCCAGCATTTT. This gives the protein CASSLAPQPQHF.